What follows are 22 T cell receptor beta chains derived from one specimen sequenced in a study of shared clonotypes between healthy human individuals. Sequencing was performed with immunoSEQ multiplex PCR; in TCRdb, only in-frame clones are kept and a portion is missing. The data contain over a million clones, approximately 98% of them singletons. Source material: naive CD4+ T cells sorted from blood. Subset indicated: CD45RA+ positively selected. These receptors all come from a young man in good health.

The rearrangement links TRBV28 to TRBJ2-5; unclear D gene. The CDR3 runs to 16 residues. Trimming left V 4 bases short and J 1 base short, with 16 bases between. Germline loops: CDR1 MDHEN, CDR2 SYDVKM. CDR3 region: CASSSPLGRRQETQYF. The CDR3 DNA sequence: TGTGCCAGCAGTTCTCCGCTCGGCCGTCGCCAAGAGACCCAGTACTTC.

This sequence joins TRBV19 and TRBJ1-1; D unclear. This CDR3 has 12 amino acids. Trimming shortened V by 6 bases and J by 3 bases, and 8 bases separated the two germline ends. CDR1 and CDR2 from the germline V gene are LNHDA and SQIVND (reference sequence). The DNA for the CDR3 is TGTGCCAGTAGACCCGATCACACTGAAGCTTTCTTT. Its translation is CASRPDHTEAFF.

V usage is TRBV11-2 and J usage is TRBJ2-5; the D is unclear. The CDR3 is 13 residues long. Germline V gives CDR1 SGHAT, CDR2 FQNNGV. V was trimmed by 2 bases and J by 5 bases, leaving 9 bases between them. CDR3 coding DNA: TGTGCCAGCAGCTTACTCATCGGGGAGACCCAGTACTTC. Its protein product is CASSLLIGETQYF.

The CDR3 protein is CASRRQGTQETQYF. The CDR3 DNA follows: TGTGCCAGCAGACGACAGGGGACGCAAGAGACCCAGTACTTC. The chain is built from TRBV6-5 and TRBJ2-5; TRBD1 agrees at 8 bases. The CDR3 is made up of 14 amino acids. Germline assignment: CDR1 MNHEY and CDR2 SVGAGI. The J segment lost 2 bases and the V segment lost 6 bases, leaving 5 bases of the junction unmatched.

In the case of this clone: The same CDR3 is also encoded by other DNA sequences in this sample. The chain joins TRBV5-1 to TRBJ2-5, with D possibly matching TRBD1 (6 bases). The CDR3 has 13 residues. Germline V gene data show CDR1 as SGHRS and CDR2 as YFSETQ. V was shortened by 3 bases and J by 5 bases, with 11 bases between the two germline ends. CDR3: CASSSTGLETQYF. CDR3 coding DNA: TGCGCCAGCAGCTCTACAGGGTTGGAGACCCAGTACTTC. The full variable domain, rest sourced from reference TRBV5-1 and TRBJ2-5, is KAGVTQTPRYLIKTRGQQVTLSCSPISGHRSVSWYQQTPGQGLQFLFEYFSETQRNKGNFPGRFSGRQFSNSRSEMNVSTLELGDSALYLCASSSTGLETQYFGPGTRLLVL.

This chain uses TRBV30 with TRBJ2-7, with 7 bases identical to TRBD2. The CDR3 extends over 13 amino acids. V dropped 5 bases and J dropped 4; count of bases not matched to a gene: 8. Germline V gene sequence: CDR1 GTSNPN, CDR2 SVGIG (reference sequence). CDR3 in amino acids: CAWSREVGYEQYF. CDR3 nucleotide sequence: TGTGCCTGGTCACGGGAGGTCGGATACGAGCAGTACTTC.

The CDR3 loop is CAWSYGQGARQYF. In nucleotides, the CDR3 is TGTGCCTGGAGTTACGGACAGGGTGCGCGGCAGTACTTC. The chain recombines TRBV30 with TRBJ2-7; TRBD1 matches 8 bases. The germline gives CDR1 GTSNPN, CDR2 SVGIG (reference sequence). V lost 2 bases to trimming and J lost 9 bases; unmatched junction nucleotides: 9. This CDR3 region has 13 residues. Variable domain in full (rest from reference TRBV30 and TRBJ2-7): SQTIHQWPATLVQPVGSPLSLECTVEGTSNPNLYWYRQAAGRGLQLLFYSVGIGQISSEVPQNLSASRPQDRQFILSSKKLLLSDSGFYLCAWSYGQGARQYFGPGTRLTVT.

The rearrangement uses TRBV5-5 and TRBJ2-1; D may be TRBD2 (6 bases). V was pared by 2 bases and J by 0 bases, with 12 bases between. This CDR3 is 16 amino acids long. The germline V gene encodes CDR1 SGHKS and CDR2 YYEKEE (reference sequence). CDR3 residues: CASSLSGTPSYNEQFF. The DNA for the CDR3 is TGTGCCAGCAGCTTATCCGGGACTCCCTCCTACAATGAGCAGTTCTTC.

With regard to this clone: This sample also contains other DNA sequences that code for the same CDR3. The V and J genes are TRBV28 and TRBJ1-5, with D unresolved. Deletions cut 5 bases from V and 5 bases from J, with 7 bases between. This CDR3 is 12 amino acids long. CDR1 and CDR2 from the germline V gene are MDHEN and SYDVKM. DNA of the CDR3: TGTGCCAGCAGTCTACCTTATCAGCCCCAGCATTTT. Translating it yields CASSLPYQPQHF.

The chain's CDR3 is CASSARVRLNYGYTF. The DNA for the CDR3 is TGTGCCAGCAGCGCTCGGGTTAGGCTGAACTATGGCTACACCTTC. The chain couples TRBV7-2 to TRBJ1-2; no definite D call. CDR3 length: 15 amino acids. Germline lookup yields CDR1 SGHTA and CDR2 FQGNSA. Trimming stripped 5 bases from V and 2 bases from J, with 15 bases between.

The V and J genes are TRBV5-1 and TRBJ2-7; D remains unclear. This CDR3 comprises 18 residues. The V gene's germline CDR1 is SGHRS and CDR2 YFSETQ. Deletions cut 0 bases from V and 0 bases from J, with 19 bases between. CDR3 nucleotides: TGCGCCAGCAGCTTGGCTGCGGTACAACCGATCGACTCCTACGAGCAGTACTTC. This codes for CASSLAAVQPIDSYEQYF.

V usage is TRBV11-2 and J usage is TRBJ2-2; D not certain. The germline V gene has CDR1 SGHAT and CDR2 FQNNGV. The CDR3 is made up of 17 amino acids. The ends were cut back, 6 bases at V and 0 bases at J, with 17 bases in the middle. The DNA for the CDR3 is TGTGCCAGCAGTTCTATTAGGGTCCAGACGAACACCGGGGAGCTGTTTTTT. As protein: CASSSIRVQTNTGELFF. The complete variable domain, with remaining parts taken from reference TRBV11-2 and TRBJ2-2, reads EAGVAQSPRYKIIEKRQSVAFWCNPISGHATLYWYQQILGQGPKLLIQFQNNGVVDDSQLPKDRFSAERLKGVDSTLKIQPAKLEDSAVYLCASSSIRVQTNTGELFFGEGSRLTVL.

The chain carries TRBV10-3 and TRBJ2-3; the D is unclear. V lost 3 bases and J 4 bases, leaving 14 bases between the germline ends. The CDR3 extends over 15 amino acids. CDR1 ENHRY and CDR2 SYGVKD come from the germline V gene. The CDR3 bases are TGTGCCATCAGTGACGCGTGGCGAACCTCAGATACGCAGTATTTT. Translated: CAISDAWRTSDTQYF.

This clone came up once. The chain uses TRBV19 and TRBJ2-7; D is ambiguous. Germline loops: CDR1 LNHDA, CDR2 SQIVND (reference sequence). The CDR3 has 14 amino acids. The V end lost 5 bases, the J end lost 6 bases, and 17 bases lay between the germline ends. This chain's CDR3 is CASSLTLTITEQYF. In nucleotides, the CDR3 is TGTGCCAGTAGTCTCACCCTAACAATTACCGAGCAGTACTTC.

V is TRBV5-1 and J is TRBJ2-2, with D maybe TRBD2 (6 bases). Trimming left V 4 bases short and J 4 bases short, with 11 bases between. The CDR3 is made up of 14 amino acids. The germline CDR1 and CDR2 sequences are SGHRS and YFSETQ. In DNA form, the CDR3 reads TGCGCCAGCAGCCCCGGCGGGACCACCGGGGAGCTGTTTTTT. It specifies CASSPGGTTGELFF.

This chain uses TRBV30 with TRBJ2-1; 9 bases line up with TRBD2. The germline gives CDR1 GTSNPN, CDR2 SVGIG (reference sequence). The CDR3 sequence is 17 residues long. J lost 7 bases, V lost 2 bases, and 15 bases had no gene match. CDR3 nucleotide sequence: TGTGCCTGGAGTACTCGTCTTGCGGGAGGGCCGGGAAATGAGCAGTTCTTC. This translates into CAWSTRLAGGPGNEQFF.

This chain joins TRBV11-2 and TRBJ2-3; no firm D call. The CDR3 is 15 residues long. The germline V and J ends were trimmed by 4 bases and 3 bases, with 14 bases remaining between them. Germline V gene lookup returns CDR1 SGHAT and CDR2 FQNNGV. The CDR3 region is CASSSQALGTDTQYF. The CDR3 DNA reads TGTGCCAGCAGCTCGCAAGCCCTCGGAACAGATACGCAGTATTTT.

This chain connects TRBV11-2 to TRBJ2-1; D uncertain. V lost 0 bases, J lost 5 bases, and 5 bases lay in between. The CDR3 extends over 13 amino acids. Germline V gene sequence: CDR1 SGHAT, CDR2 FQNNGV. The CDR3: CASSLDRHNEQFF. The CDR3 DNA follows: TGTGCCAGCAGCTTAGATAGGCACAATGAGCAGTTCTTC. The variable domain in full, with the rest retrieved from reference TRBV11-2 and TRBJ2-1, is EAGVAQSPRYKIIEKRQSVAFWCNPISGHATLYWYQQILGQGPKLLIQFQNNGVVDDSQLPKDRFSAERLKGVDSTLKIQPAKLEDSAVYLCASSLDRHNEQFFGPGTRLTVL.

The V and J genes are TRBV11-3 and TRBJ2-5; D might be TRBD2 (6 bases). This CDR3 comprises 16 residues. Trimming pared 2 bases from V and 2 bases from J, leaving 15 bases between. Looked up from germline, CDR1 is SGHNT and CDR2 is YENEEA. CDR3 bases: TGTGCCAGCAGCTTATACGTGTCCGGGGGACAAGAGACCCAGTACTTC. Its translation: CASSLYVSGGQETQYF.

The rearrangement joins TRBV9 to TRBJ2-7; a weak D match, TRBD2 (6 bases). Deletions cut 0 bases from V and 2 bases from J, with 9 bases between. Germline CDR1 SGDLS, CDR2 YYNGEE. This CDR3 region has 14 residues. The chain's CDR3 is CASSVVAVTYEQYF. The CDR3 DNA reads TGTGCCAGCAGCGTAGTAGCGGTAACCTACGAGCAGTACTTC.

The genes are TRBV10-3 and TRBJ2-1, with 10 bases fitting TRBD1. Germline V CDR1 and CDR2: ENHRY, SYGVKD. This CDR3 is built from 14 residues. The V and J ends lost 4 bases and 6 bases, in that order; junction bases with no gene match: 3. CDR3 protein: CAISARDRGNEQFF. DNA of the CDR3: TGTGCCATCAGTGCCCGGGACAGGGGCAATGAGCAGTTCTTC.

The chain has TRBV18 and TRBJ1-5; possibly TRBD1 for D (6 bases). Germline CDR1 is KGHSH and CDR2 is LQKENI. There are 14 residues in the CDR3. The germline V and J ends were trimmed by 6 bases and 3 bases, with 12 bases remaining between them. CDR3 in amino acids: CASSDDRLNQPQHF. In nucleotides, the CDR3 is TGTGCCAGCTCCGACGACAGGCTCAATCAGCCCCAGCATTTT.